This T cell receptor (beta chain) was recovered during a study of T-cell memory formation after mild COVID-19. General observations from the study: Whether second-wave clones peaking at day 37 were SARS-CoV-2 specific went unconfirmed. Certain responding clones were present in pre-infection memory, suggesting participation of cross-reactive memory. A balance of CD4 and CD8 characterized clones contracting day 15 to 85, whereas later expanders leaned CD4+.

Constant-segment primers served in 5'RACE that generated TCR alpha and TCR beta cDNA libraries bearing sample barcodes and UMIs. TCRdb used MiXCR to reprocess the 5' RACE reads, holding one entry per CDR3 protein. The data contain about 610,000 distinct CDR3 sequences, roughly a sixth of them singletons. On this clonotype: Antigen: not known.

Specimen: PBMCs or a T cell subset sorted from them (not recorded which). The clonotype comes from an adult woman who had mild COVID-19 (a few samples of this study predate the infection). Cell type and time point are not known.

The CDR3 nucleotides read TGTGCCAGCAGTTACTCGTGGCAGCCCATGAACACTGAAGCTTTCTTT. This translates into CASSYSWQPMNTEAFF. The chain joins TRBV6-5 to TRBJ1-1, with unresolved D. Germline CDR1 and CDR2: MNHEY and SVGAGI. CDR3 length: 16 residues. V lost 0 bases to trimming and J lost 0 bases, with 11 bases between them.